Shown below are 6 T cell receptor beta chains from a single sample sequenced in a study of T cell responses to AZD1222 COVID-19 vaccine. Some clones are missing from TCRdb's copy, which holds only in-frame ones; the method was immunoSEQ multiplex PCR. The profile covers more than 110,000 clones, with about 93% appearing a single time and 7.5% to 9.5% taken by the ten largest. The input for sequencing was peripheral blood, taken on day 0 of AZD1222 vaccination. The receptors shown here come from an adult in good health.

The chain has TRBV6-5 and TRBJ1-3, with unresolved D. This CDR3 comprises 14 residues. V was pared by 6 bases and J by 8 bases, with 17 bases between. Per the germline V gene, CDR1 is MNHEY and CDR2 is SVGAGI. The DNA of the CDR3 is TGTGCCAGCAGCCCCCTGGGAGGGAGGTACACCATATATTTT. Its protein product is CASSPLGGRYTIYF.

Written as DNA, the CDR3 is TGTGCCACCAGCAGAGATCCCAATCCCCAGCATTTT. Protein product: CATSRDPNPQHF. The chain joins TRBV15 to TRBJ1-5; no firm D call. V was trimmed by 0 bases and J by 10 bases, leaving 7 bases between them. This CDR3 is built from 12 residues. Germline V lookup: CDR1 LNHNV, CDR2 YYDKDF (reference sequence).

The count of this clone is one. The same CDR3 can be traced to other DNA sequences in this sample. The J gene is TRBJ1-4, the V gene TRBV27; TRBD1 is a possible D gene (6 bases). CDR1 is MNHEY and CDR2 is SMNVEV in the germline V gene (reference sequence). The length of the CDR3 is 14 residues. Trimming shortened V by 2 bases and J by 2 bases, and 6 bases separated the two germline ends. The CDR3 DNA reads TGTGCCAGCAGTTTACAGGGGACTAATGAAAAACTGTTTTTT. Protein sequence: CASSLQGTNEKLFF. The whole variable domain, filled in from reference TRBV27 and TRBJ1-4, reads EAQVTQNPRYLITVTGKKLTVTCSQNMNHEYMSWYRQDPGLGLRQIYYSMNVEVTDKGDVPEGYKVSRKEKRNFPLILESPSPNQTSLYFCASSLQGTNEKLFFGSGTQLSVL.

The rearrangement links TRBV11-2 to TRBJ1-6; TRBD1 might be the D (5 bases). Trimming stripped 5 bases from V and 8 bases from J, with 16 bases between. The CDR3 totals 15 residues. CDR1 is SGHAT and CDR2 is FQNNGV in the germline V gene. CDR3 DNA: TGTGCCAGCAGCCTCGGGGCGGGGGGGTATTCACCCCTCCACTTT. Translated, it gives CASSLGAGGYSPLHF.

The CDR3 loop reads CASIPGAEDTQYF. CDR3 bases: TGTGCCAGCATACCGGGGGCTGAGGATACGCAGTATTTT. The rearrangement joins TRBV28 to TRBJ2-3; either TRBD1 or TRBD2 may fit D (6 bases each). Germline V gives CDR1 MDHEN, CDR2 SYDVKM. The germline V and J ends were trimmed by 7 bases and 6 bases, with 14 bases remaining between them. This CDR3 spans 13 amino acids. The whole variable domain, filled in from reference TRBV28 and TRBJ2-3, reads DVKVTQSSRYLVKRTGEKVFLECVQDMDHENMFWYRQDPGLGLRLIYFSYDVKMKEKGDIPEGYSVSREKKERFSLILESASTNQTSMYLCASIPGAEDTQYFGPGTRLTVL.

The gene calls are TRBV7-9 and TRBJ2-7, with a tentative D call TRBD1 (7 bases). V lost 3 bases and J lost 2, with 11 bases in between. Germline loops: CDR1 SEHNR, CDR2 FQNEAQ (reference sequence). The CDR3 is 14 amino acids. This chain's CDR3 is CASSLEGAPYEQYF. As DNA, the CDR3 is TGTGCCAGCAGCTTGGAGGGGGCACCCTACGAGCAGTACTTC. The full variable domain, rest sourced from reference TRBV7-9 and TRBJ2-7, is DTGVSQNPRHKITKRGQNVTFRCDPISEHNRLYWYRQTLGQGPEFLTYFQNEAQLEKSRLLSDRFSAERPKGSFSTLEIQRTEQGDSAMYLCASSLEGAPYEQYFGPGTRLTVT.